This T cell receptor (beta chain) was captured by sequencing in a study of tumor and adjacent non-tumor tissue in lung cancer. Study at large: Histology: about a dozen adenocarcinoma, a couple of squamous cell carcinoma, 1 small cell lung cancer. Regarding the study as a whole: Significantly higher TCR diversity was found in tumor than normal lung. Higher tumor TCR diversity was associated with shorter survival.

No cell sorting was done before RNA was extracted from the tissue. This non-tumor lung sample came from over 3 cm beyond the tumor edge. A note on this clonotype: Its antigen is as yet unknown. Germline is not matched at one junction end, which may reflect a read error.

The library came from three nested PCR rounds adapted from ARM-PCR protocols. Each CDR3 protein gets one entry after TCRdb re-called the multiplex PCR reads with MiXCR. The profile covers around 74,000 distinct CDR3 sequences, with roughly 75% appearing a single time and roughly a quarter taken by the ten largest. The source material was distant non-tumor lung tissue. The sequence was obtained from a woman aged 45-59 years with non-small cell lung cancer.

In DNA form, the CDR3 reads TGTGCCAGCAGTTACTCTCCGCCCGAGGGAGGGGTCTACAATGGGCAGTCCTTC. Amino acids: CASSYSPPEGGVYNGQSF. The chain combines TRBV6-2 or TRBV6-3 with TRBJ2-1; 7 bases map to TRBD2. The CDR3 spans 18 residues. CDR1 MNHEY and CDR2 SVGEGT come from the germline V gene.